Following are 18 T cell receptor beta chains from one sample sequenced in a study of T-cell memory formation after mild COVID-19. Each CDR3 protein gets one entry after TCRdb re-called the 5' RACE reads with MiXCR. The sample comprises roughly 450,000 distinct CDR3 sequences, 18% of which are singletons, and 9% to 15% rests with the top ten. Input material: PBMCs or a T cell subset sorted from them (not recorded which). Every receptor here comes from an adult woman who had mild COVID-19 (a few samples of this study predate the infection). Cell type and time point are not known.

This clonotype was seen only a few times. The V and J genes are TRBV12-3 or TRBV12-4 and TRBJ2-7, with D possibly matching TRBD1 (5 bases). V was clipped by 6 bases and J by 9 bases, with 24 bases between them. The CDR3 runs 15 residues. CDR3 DNA: TGTGCCAGCAGGCAAACAGGCGAAAGTCTACGAGGGCAGTACTTC. Its translation: CASRQTGESLRGQYF.

The J gene is TRBJ1-2, the V gene TRBV29-1, with D possibly TRBD1 on 5 matching bases. The CDR3 extends over 11 amino acids. Germline assignment: CDR1 SQVTM and CDR2 ANQGSEA. V lost 7 bases to trimming and J lost 6 bases, with 12 bases between them. The CDR3 reads CSARAGHGYTF. In nucleotides, the CDR3 is TGCAGCGCCCGCGCAGGGCATGGCTACACCTTC.

The CDR3 DNA is TGTGCCAGCAGCTTGGCCCGGCAGGGGAGTACTGAAGCTTTCTTT. It specifies CASSLARQGSTEAFF. The chain combines TRBV7-2 with TRBJ1-1, with D possibly being TRBD1 (6 bases). Germline V CDR1 and CDR2: SGHTA, FQGNSA. The V and J ends lost 3 bases and 5 bases respectively, with 16 bases between them. The CDR3 has 15 residues.

This clonotype was observed a handful of times. The gene calls are TRBV11-2 and TRBJ1-2; possibly TRBD1 for D (6 bases). This CDR3 region has 15 residues. In germline, CDR1 is SGHAT, CDR2 FQNNGV. The V end was cut by 0 bases, the J end by 8 bases, with 16 bases between. The CDR3 region is CASSLDPAGVDGYTF. The DNA of the CDR3 is TGTGCCAGCAGCTTAGATCCCGCAGGGGTTGACGGCTACACCTTC.

V gene TRBV7-2 combines with J gene TRBJ2-1; no reliable D call. The V end lost 4 bases, the J end lost 5 bases, and 18 bases lay between the germline ends. The V gene's germline CDR1 is SGHTA and CDR2 FQGNSA. The CDR3 runs 16 residues. CDR3 coding DNA: TGTGCCAGCAGCTCAATGGGAACATTCCTAGACAATGAGCAGTTCTTC. Its protein is CASSSMGTFLDNEQFF.

V and J are TRBV27 and TRBJ1-5, with D hard to call. The CDR3 is 14 residues long. CDR1 is MNHEY and CDR2 is SMNVEV in the germline V gene (reference sequence). The V end lost 3 bases, the J end lost 5 bases, and 11 bases lay between the germline ends. The CDR3 reads CASSFGQLHQPQHF. The CDR3 nucleotides are TGTGCCAGCAGTTTCGGGCAGCTTCATCAGCCCCAGCATTTT.

The J gene is TRBJ2-7, the V gene TRBV11-3, with D tentatively TRBD1 or TRBD2 (5 bases each). Germline V gives CDR1 SGHNT, CDR2 YENEEA. The CDR3 runs to 14 residues. V was pared by 5 bases and J by 2 bases, with 13 bases between. CDR3 residues: CASSTGDVTYEQYF. Written as DNA, the CDR3 is TGTGCCAGCAGCACCGGGGACGTAACCTACGAGCAGTACTTC.

This clonotype turned up a few times. The rearrangement uses TRBV15 and TRBJ1-2, with D maybe TRBD1 (5 bases). The CDR3 has 15 amino acids. Germline CDR1 LNHNV, CDR2 YYDKDF (reference sequence). V gave up 0 bases and J gave up 5 bases, with 13 bases separating them. For the CDR3, the DNA is TGTGCCACCAGCAGAGATCCAGGACAAGATTATGGCTACACCTTC. It yields the protein CATSRDPGQDYGYTF.

The chain is built from TRBV5-6 and TRBJ1-1; TRBD1 agrees at 8 bases. Germline CDR1 and CDR2: SGHDT and YYEEEE. The CDR3 contains 14 residues. With 9 bases clipped from V and 4 bases from J, the junction kept 11 bases outside the gene matches. This CDR3 is CATLRTGLSTEAFF. For the CDR3, the DNA is TGTGCCACGCTAAGGACAGGGCTGAGCACTGAAGCTTTCTTT. The variable domain in full, with the rest retrieved from reference TRBV5-6 and TRBJ1-1, is DAGVTQSPTHLIKTRGQQVTLRCSPKSGHDTVSWYQQALGQGPQFIFQYYEEEERQRGNFPDRFSGHQFPNYSSELNVNALLLGDSALYLCATLRTGLSTEAFFGQGTRLTVV.

This clonotype appeared a few times. The chain has TRBV5-1 and TRBJ2-7; a possible D gene is TRBD2 (6 bases). This CDR3 spans 15 amino acids. Trimming pared 4 bases from V and 3 bases from J, leaving 17 bases between. CDR1 and CDR2 (germline): SGHRS, YFSETQ. CDR3 bases: TGCGCCAGCAGCCCCTTTGGAGGGGTCGGCTACGAGCAGTACTTC. Translated: CASSPFGGVGYEQYF.

This clonotype was picked up many times. The chain is built from TRBV5-5 and TRBJ2-1; D ambiguous. Germline V CDR1 and CDR2: SGHKS, YYEKEE (reference sequence). The V and J ends lost 0 bases and 6 bases respectively, with 13 bases between them. The CDR3 is 15 amino acids. CDR3 DNA: TGTGCCAGCAGCTTGGCCCCGTCTTGGCCCAATGAGCAGTTCTTC. It translates to CASSLAPSWPNEQFF.

This clonotype was observed a few times. The rearrangement joins TRBV12-3 or TRBV12-4 to TRBJ2-5, with unresolved D. V was pared by 2 bases and J by 1 base, with 11 bases between. The CDR3 is made up of 15 amino acids. The DNA of the CDR3 is TGTGCCAGCAGTTTAAGGGCCCCCGGCCAAGAGACCCAGTACTTC. This translates into CASSLRAPGQETQYF.

The chain combines TRBV30 with TRBJ2-5; TRBD1 aligns across 8 bases. After removal of 7 bases from V and 4 bases from J, the junction contained 17 bases not matched to a gene. The CDR3 spans 16 residues. Germline loops: CDR1 GTSNPN, CDR2 SVGIG (reference sequence). CDR3 nucleotides: TGTGCCTTAACCGGACAGGGTAGGGTTTCGGGAGAGACCCAGTACTTC. It is translated as CALTGQGRVSGETQYF.

The chain employs TRBV12-3 or TRBV12-4 and TRBJ2-3; 14 bases align to TRBD2. Trimming cost V 6 bases and J 1 base; bases outside gene matches: 18. CDR3 size: 21 residues. The CDR3 here is CASSPVATSGGAPSRTDTQYF. The CDR3 coding sequence is TGTGCCAGCAGCCCGGTAGCGACTAGCGGGGGGGCCCCGTCTCGCACAGATACGCAGTATTTT.

The J gene is TRBJ1-2, the V gene TRBV11-2; no clear D gene. Trimming left V 5 bases short and J 5 bases short, with 12 bases between. The germline CDR1 and CDR2 sequences are SGHAT and FQNNGV. The CDR3 runs to 13 residues. In DNA form, the CDR3 reads TGTGCCAGCAGCCCAAGCGCAGAGTATGGCTACACCTTC. As protein: CASSPSAEYGYTF.

This clonotype was counted many times. V usage is TRBV29-1 and J usage is TRBJ2-5; 7 bases are shared with TRBD2. V lost 2 bases, J lost 4 bases, and 7 bases stayed unmatched. The V gene's germline CDR1 is SQVTM and CDR2 ANQGSEA. The CDR3 has 14 amino acids. CDR3 in amino acids: CSVETPLAGETQYF. The CDR3 nucleotides read TGCAGCGTTGAAACACCCTTAGCGGGAGAGACCCAGTACTTC.

CDR3 loop: CSRKPPGLYGYTF. For the CDR3, the DNA is TGCAGCCGTAAGCCACCTGGGCTCTATGGCTACACCTTC. The chain is built from TRBV20-1 and TRBJ1-2; D not resolved. Germline CDR1 is DFQATT and CDR2 is SNEGSKA (reference sequence). CDR3 length equals 13 residues.

The chain is built from TRBV19 and TRBJ2-6, with 10 bases fitting TRBD1. The germline V gene encodes CDR1 LNHDA and CDR2 SQIVND (reference sequence). This CDR3 comprises 17 residues. Trimming cost V 9 bases and J 0 bases; bases outside gene matches: 8. The CDR3 DNA sequence: TGTGCCAGCGACAGGGGGCAGTCCGGCTCTGGGGCCAACGTCCTGACTTTC. It specifies CASDRGQSGSGANVLTF.